Sequencing of this TCR beta chain was carried out in a study of control samples from healthy donors and cancer patients. Profiled with immunoSEQ multiplex PCR; TCRdb holds only in-frame clones, not every one. The table shows over 80,000 clones, with around four fifths occurring only once. CDR3 size: 12 residues. Trimming took 3 bases from V and 10 from J, leaving 8 bases between them. Germline loops: CDR1 SGHNT, CDR2 YYREEE (reference sequence). In its sample, this clone was seen a few times. The TCR sequence derives from a man aged 25 to 40 in good health. The chain couples TRBV5-4 to TRBJ1-6; no clear D gene. Sequencing was done on a sample of blood. CDR3 bases: TGTGCCAGCAGCTCTTGGGAGTCACCCCTCCACTTT. It specifies CASSSWESPLHF.